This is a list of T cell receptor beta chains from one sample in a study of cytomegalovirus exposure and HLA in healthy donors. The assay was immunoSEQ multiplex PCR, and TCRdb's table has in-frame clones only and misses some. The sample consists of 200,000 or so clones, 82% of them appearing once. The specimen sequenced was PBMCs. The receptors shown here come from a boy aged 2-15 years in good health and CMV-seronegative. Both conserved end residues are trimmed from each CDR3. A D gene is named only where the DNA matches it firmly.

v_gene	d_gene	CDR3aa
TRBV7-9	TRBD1	ASSLRTGGRNEQF
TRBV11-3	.	ASSLALLISTDTQY
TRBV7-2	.	ASTSLNAEKLF
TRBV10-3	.	AISERVGAGAYEQY
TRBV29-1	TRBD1	SVAGQGEKLF
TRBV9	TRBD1	ASSESGTGGASYGYT
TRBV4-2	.	ASSQVETRETQY
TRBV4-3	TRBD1	ASSQVGQGRQY
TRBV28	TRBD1	ASSSTGWRPPLH
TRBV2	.	ASKRTQTDTQY
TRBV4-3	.	ASSQGQDNSYGYT
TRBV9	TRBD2	ASSVASGAPGDTQY
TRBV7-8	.	ASSLGGILPNHQTQY
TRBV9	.	ASSKYRGSSYNEQF
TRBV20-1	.	SASQGSEQY
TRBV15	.	ATSKGGAGFETQY
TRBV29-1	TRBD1	SVARGLQETQY
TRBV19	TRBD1	ASSTLGTGMRAF
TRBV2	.	ASREGAPRPYEQY
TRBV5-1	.	ASSTSFGQNTEAF
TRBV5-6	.	ASSLGRDEQY
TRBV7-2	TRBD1	ASSLGQGVWQPQH
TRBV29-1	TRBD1	SAWDRDTEAF
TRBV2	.	ASRRGVTNEKLF
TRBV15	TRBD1	ATSQRQGRLYGYT
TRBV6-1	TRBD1	ASGGTGTALYEQY
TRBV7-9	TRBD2	ASRQISSSGGPGELF
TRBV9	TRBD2	ASSVGAGGPDTQY
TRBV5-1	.	ASSLTGLNTEAF
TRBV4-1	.	ASSLTSGHSGSTYEQY
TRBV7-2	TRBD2	ASSSKRGDNYNEQF
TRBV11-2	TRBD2	ASSLRTSGGEQY
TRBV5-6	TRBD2	ASSLRLAGDYNEQF
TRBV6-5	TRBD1	ASSNRDRFTDTQY
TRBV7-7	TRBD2	ASSTRGGGETQY
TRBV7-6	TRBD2	ASSLAAASGPRTDTQY
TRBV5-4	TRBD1	ASSGRQGTLKGNTGELF
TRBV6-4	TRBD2	ASSPQGLAGDTQY
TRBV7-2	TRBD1	ASSRRQGALGDEQF
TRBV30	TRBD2	AFAGGPYEQY
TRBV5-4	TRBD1	ASSLKGGIGYT
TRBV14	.	ASSYSGNTIY
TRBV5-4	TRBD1	ASSLGAGTGGAEQY
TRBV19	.	ASSRGIDTQY
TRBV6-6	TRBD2	ASSSLAGGTGELF
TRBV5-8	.	ASSLTGTYSNQPQH
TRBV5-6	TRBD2	ASSPGLAGYTDTQY
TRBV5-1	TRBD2	ASSFWGGQETQY
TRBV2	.	ASSLYPTENQPQH
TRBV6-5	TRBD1	ASSPLQGARGGYT
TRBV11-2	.	ASSLSDGRANTEAF
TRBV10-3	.	AISEWGDEQF
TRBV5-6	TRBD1	ASSLGGQGSRLF
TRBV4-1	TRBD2	ASSPWIAGARDTQY
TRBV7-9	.	ASSFGSLDQPQH
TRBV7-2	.	ASSLRRSTDTQY
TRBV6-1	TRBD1	ASSPGTGPYGYT
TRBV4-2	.	ASSQVPRGASDTQY
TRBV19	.	ASSTKSAGNTEAF
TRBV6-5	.	ASRAEPYSNQPQH